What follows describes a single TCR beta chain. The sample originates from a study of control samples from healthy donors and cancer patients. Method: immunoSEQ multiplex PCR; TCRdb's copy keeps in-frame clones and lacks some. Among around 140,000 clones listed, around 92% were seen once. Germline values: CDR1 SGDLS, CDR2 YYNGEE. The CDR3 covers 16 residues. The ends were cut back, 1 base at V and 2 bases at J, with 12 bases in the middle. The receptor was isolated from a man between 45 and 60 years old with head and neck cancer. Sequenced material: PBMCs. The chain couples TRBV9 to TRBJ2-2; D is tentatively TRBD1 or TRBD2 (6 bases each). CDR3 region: CASSVNTGTNTGELFF. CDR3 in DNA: TGTGCCAGCAGCGTAAATACAGGGACTAACACCGGGGAGCTGTTTTTT.